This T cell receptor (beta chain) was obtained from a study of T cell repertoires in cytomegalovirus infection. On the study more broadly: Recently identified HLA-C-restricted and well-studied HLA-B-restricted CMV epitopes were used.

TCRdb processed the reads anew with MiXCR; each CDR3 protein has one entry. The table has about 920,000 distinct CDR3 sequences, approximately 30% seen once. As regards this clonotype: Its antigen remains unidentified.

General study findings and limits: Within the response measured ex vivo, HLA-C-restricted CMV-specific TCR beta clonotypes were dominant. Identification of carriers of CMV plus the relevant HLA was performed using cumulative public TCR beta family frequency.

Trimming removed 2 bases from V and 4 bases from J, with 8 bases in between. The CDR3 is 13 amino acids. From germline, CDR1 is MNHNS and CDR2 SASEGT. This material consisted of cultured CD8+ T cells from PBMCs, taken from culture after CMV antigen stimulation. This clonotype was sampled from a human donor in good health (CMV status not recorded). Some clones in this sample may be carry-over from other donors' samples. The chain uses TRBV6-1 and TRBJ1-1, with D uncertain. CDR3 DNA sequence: TGTGCCAGCAGTGAAATTTTACGCACTGAAGCTTTCTTT. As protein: CASSEILRTEAFF.